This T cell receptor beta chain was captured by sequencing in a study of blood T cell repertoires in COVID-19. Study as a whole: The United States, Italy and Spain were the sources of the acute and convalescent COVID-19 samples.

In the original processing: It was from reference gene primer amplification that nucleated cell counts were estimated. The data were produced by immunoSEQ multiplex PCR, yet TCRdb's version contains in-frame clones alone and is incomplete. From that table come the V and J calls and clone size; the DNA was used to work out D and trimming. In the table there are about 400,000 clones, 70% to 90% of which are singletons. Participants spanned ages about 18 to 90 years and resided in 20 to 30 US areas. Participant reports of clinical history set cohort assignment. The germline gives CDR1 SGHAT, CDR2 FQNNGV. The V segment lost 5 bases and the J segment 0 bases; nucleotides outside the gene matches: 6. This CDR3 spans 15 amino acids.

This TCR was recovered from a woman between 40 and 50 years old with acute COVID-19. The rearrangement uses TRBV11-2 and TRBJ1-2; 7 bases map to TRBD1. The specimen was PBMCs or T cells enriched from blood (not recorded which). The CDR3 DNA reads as TGTGCCAGCAGCAAACAGGGGCCCACTAACTATGGCTACACCTTC. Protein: CASSKQGPTNYGYTF.